These 24 T cell receptor beta chains were all obtained from the same sample, sequenced in a study of control samples from healthy donors and cancer patients. The table came from immunoSEQ multiplex PCR; TCRdb's copy has only in-frame clones and leaves some out. Found here are 110,000 to 150,000 clones, around 90% of them singletons; the top ten hold 4.9%. The sequenced sample consisted of blood. The receptors come from a man aged 30-40 years in good health.

The sample holds one count of this clone. J is TRBJ2-2 and V is TRBV5-1, with 7 bases identical to TRBD2. The CDR3 runs to 16 residues. V gave up 1 base and J gave up 1 base; unmatched junction bases: 4. Germline values: CDR1 SGHRS, CDR2 YFSETQ. The CDR3 loop reads CASSLLVAGNTGELFF. The DNA for the CDR3 is TGCGCCAGCAGCTTGCTGGTAGCGGGGAACACCGGGGAGCTGTTTTTT.

The rearrangement joins TRBV30 to TRBJ2-1, with D possibly being TRBD2 (6 bases). The CDR3 loop spans 12 amino acids. Trimming removed 1 base at V and 16 bases at J, with 17 bases between. Germline V gives CDR1 GTSNPN, CDR2 SVGIG (reference sequence). CDR3 sequence reads: CAWSDVGGAPFF. CDR3 bases: TGTGCCTGGAGTGATGTGGGCGGGGCCCCCTTCTTC.

This clone was observed a handful of times. The chain carries TRBV6-2 or TRBV6-3 and TRBJ2-7; possible D gene TRBD1, 6 bases. Looked up from germline, CDR1 is MNHEY and CDR2 is SVGEGT. CDR3 length equals 12 residues. The V end lost 6 bases, the J end lost 4 bases, and 10 bases lay between the germline ends. The CDR3 DNA reads as TGTGCCAGCAGCCCCAGGGGATACGAGCAGTACTTC. Its protein is CASSPRGYEQYF.

The chain combines TRBV4-3 with TRBJ2-7; 10 bases align to TRBD2. Losses at the gene ends were 4 bases for V and 0 bases for J; bases not matched to a gene: 9. CDR3 size: 17 residues. Germline lookup yields CDR1 LGHNA and CDR2 YSLEER. CDR3: CASSPWTSSGSSYEQYF. The CDR3 region has the DNA TGCGCCAGCAGCCCATGGACTTCTAGCGGGAGCTCCTACGAGCAGTACTTC.

This chain connects TRBV6-4 to TRBJ2-1; the match to TRBD2 covers 13 bases. The CDR3 is 14 amino acids. Germline CDR1 MRHNA, CDR2 SNTAGT. After removal of 4 bases from V and 6 bases from J, the junction contained 0 bases not matched to a gene. The CDR3 nucleotides read TGTGCCAGCAGTGGGACTAGCGGGAGCAATGAGCAGTTCTTC. This encodes CASSGTSGSNEQFF.

CDR3 DNA: TGTGCCAGCAGCCTTGGGAAGTCAGATACGCAGTATTTT. Its protein is CASSLGKSDTQYF. The chain is built from TRBV7-3 and TRBJ2-3, with no clear D. The CDR3 contains 13 residues. In germline, CDR1 is SGHTA, CDR2 FQGTGA. V was clipped by 5 bases and J by 4 bases, with 10 bases between them.

This clone was recorded only once. The J gene is TRBJ1-6, the V gene TRBV7-9, with D maybe TRBD1 (5 bases). This CDR3 is 15 amino acids long. V lost 4 bases to trimming and J lost 8 bases, with 15 bases between them. The V gene's germline CDR1 is SEHNR and CDR2 FQNEAQ (reference sequence). CDR3 DNA sequence: TGTGCCAGCAGCTCAATCGACAGATTGGATTCACCCCTCCACTTT. Residues: CASSSIDRLDSPLHF.

The V gene is TRBV6-2 or TRBV6-3, the J gene TRBJ1-1; D unresolved. The germline V gene has CDR1 MNHEY and CDR2 SVGEGT. This CDR3 comprises 11 residues. The V and J ends lost 5 bases and 5 bases respectively, with 6 bases between them. DNA of the CDR3: TGTGCCAGCAGTCTAGGGACTGAAGCTTTCTTT. This translates into CASSLGTEAFF.

The chain employs TRBV7-6 and TRBJ2-6, with D unresolved. From germline, CDR1 is SGHVS and CDR2 FNYEAQ. The V end was cut by 5 bases, the J end by 2 bases, with 13 bases between. The CDR3 is 16 amino acids. DNA of the CDR3: TGTGCCAGCAGCGCAAGGGTTACAGCTGGGGCCAACGTCCTGACTTTC. Protein sequence: CASSARVTAGANVLTF.

This clone was seen a handful of times. The rearrangement links TRBV27 to TRBJ2-7; 11 bases align to TRBD2. Per the germline V gene, CDR1 is MNHEY and CDR2 is SMNVEV (reference sequence). After removal of 3 bases from V and 12 bases from J, the junction contained 7 bases not matched to a gene. This CDR3 is built from 13 residues. CDR3 region: CASSFSGRAIPYF. The CDR3 DNA is TGTGCCAGCAGTTTTAGCGGGAGGGCTATCCCGTACTTC.

The J gene is TRBJ2-3, the V gene TRBV27; D is perhaps TRBD2 (6 bases). CDR1 and CDR2 (germline): MNHEY, SMNVEV (reference sequence). The CDR3 totals 14 residues. The V end lost 8 bases, the J end lost 1 base, and 13 bases lay between the germline ends. In DNA form, the CDR3 reads TGTGCCAGCTCGGGGGAGTTCGGCACAGATACGCAGTATTTT. Protein product: CASSGEFGTDTQYF.

The genes are TRBV29-1 and TRBJ1-1; tentatively, D is TRBD1 (5 bases). The CDR3 spans 12 residues. V was clipped by 6 bases and J by 5 bases, with 13 bases between them. Germline V lookup: CDR1 SQVTM, CDR2 ANQGSEA. CDR3 protein: CSVAGHRTEAFF. The CDR3 region has the DNA TGCAGCGTCGCTGGACACCGGACTGAAGCTTTCTTT.

V gene TRBV9 combines with J gene TRBJ1-4; 9 bases map to TRBD1. Germline V gene data show CDR1 as SGDLS and CDR2 as YYNGEE. There are 14 residues in the CDR3. The V segment lost 2 bases and the J segment 8 bases; nucleotides outside the gene matches: 4. This chain's CDR3 is CASSVGQGGEKLFF. The CDR3 DNA sequence: TGTGCCAGCAGCGTGGGACAGGGAGGGGAAAAACTGTTTTTT.

The J gene is TRBJ2-7, the V gene TRBV5-1; weak D call: TRBD1 (6 bases). V lost 5 bases, J lost 5 bases, and 11 bases lay in between. The CDR3 is 12 amino acids. The V gene's germline CDR1 is SGHRS and CDR2 YFSETQ. The CDR3 sequence is CASRTGTNEQYF. CDR3 in DNA: TGCGCCAGCAGAACTGGGACAAACGAGCAGTACTTC. Based on the CDR3 plus reference TRBV5-1 and TRBJ2-7, the full variable domain is KAGVTQTPRYLIKTRGQQVTLSCSPISGHRSVSWYQQTPGQGLQFLFEYFSETQRNKGNFPGRFSGRQFSNSRSEMNVSTLELGDSALYLCASRTGTNEQYFGPGTRLTVT.

This clone appeared a single time. The chain is built from TRBV4-3 and TRBJ2-3; 11 bases line up with TRBD1. Trimming at V came to 5 bases and at J to 2 bases, leaving 6 bases not matched to a gene. Per the germline V gene, CDR1 is LGHNA and CDR2 is YSLEER. CDR3 size: 16 residues. The CDR3 DNA reads TGCGCCAGCAGCTTCCGGACAGGGGGCCCCACAGATACGCAGTATTTT. Its translation: CASSFRTGGPTDTQYF.

The chain uses TRBV21-1 and TRBJ1-2; TRBD1 was called by the table and not checked on the DNA. TRBV21-1 is an annotated pseudogene. CDR3 length: 17 amino acids. The CDR3 loop reads CARAFRVGRGPNYGYTF. The CDR3 DNA is TGTGCCAGAGCGTTCAGGGTTGGCAGGGGGCCAAACTATGGCTACACCTTC.

The genes are TRBV5-6 and TRBJ2-7; 7 bases agree with TRBD1. The CDR3 sequence is 12 residues long. Germline assignment: CDR1 SGHDT and CDR2 YYEEEE. Trimming cost V 4 bases and J 6 bases; bases outside gene matches: 4. Here the CDR3 reads CASSRQGIEQYF. The CDR3 DNA sequence: TGTGCCAGCAGCCGACAGGGAATCGAGCAGTACTTC.

This rearrangement joins TRBV18 to TRBJ1-1; D may be TRBD1 (6 bases). Germline CDR1 and CDR2: KGHSH and LQKENI. V gave up 1 base and J gave up 0 bases, with 12 bases separating them. The CDR3 is 16 amino acids. CDR3 protein: CASSPRPGQVNTEAFF. Written as DNA, the CDR3 is TGTGCCAGCTCACCACGACCGGGACAAGTGAACACTGAAGCTTTCTTT.

The CDR3 reads CASSLTSGGTEAFF. Written as DNA, the CDR3 is TGTGCCAGCAGCTTAACGTCGGGGGGGACTGAAGCTTTCTTT. The chain combines TRBV7-3 with TRBJ1-1, with TRBD1 as a possible D gene (5 bases). CDR1 and CDR2 from the germline V gene are SGHTA and FQGTGA. This CDR3 is built from 14 residues. The V gene lost 0 bases and the J gene lost 5 bases, with 10 bases spanning the gap.

This chain links TRBV24-1 with TRBJ2-7; TRBD1 matches 8 bases. V lost 7 bases to trimming and J lost 0 bases; unmatched junction nucleotides: 10. The CDR3 extends over 16 amino acids. Germline lookup yields CDR1 KGHDR and CDR2 SFDVKD. The CDR3 bases are TGTGCCACCAGCCCAACCGGGACAGGCGACTCCTACGAGCAGTACTTC. It yields the protein CATSPTGTGDSYEQYF.

The chain joins TRBV5-1 to TRBJ2-3, with D possibly being TRBD1 or TRBD2 (5 bases each). The CDR3 length is 15 residues. CDR1 is SGHRS, CDR2 YFSETQ, per germline. V lost 0 bases and J lost 4, with 12 bases in between. This CDR3 reads CASSLGGLASDTQYF. The CDR3 coding sequence is TGCGCCAGCAGCTTGGGGGGGTTAGCTTCAGATACGCAGTATTTT.

A single count supports this clone. The identical CDR3 is also encoded by other nucleotide sequences in the sample. The chain recombines TRBV11-3 with TRBJ2-2, with TRBD2 identical over 9 bases. Germline CDR1 reads SGHNT; CDR2 reads YENEEA. This CDR3 comprises 17 residues. The V segment lost 7 bases and the J segment 6 bases; nucleotides outside the gene matches: 15. CDR3 bases: TGTGCCAGCACCTCACCCTTCGCGGGCGGGGGGGCCGGGGAGCTGTTTTTT. Translated: CASTSPFAGGGAGELFF.

This chain links TRBV5-6 with TRBJ2-4; D uncertain. Germline V CDR1 and CDR2: SGHDT, YYEEEE. The CDR3 is 12 amino acids. The V end lost 3 bases, the J end lost 3 bases, and 4 bases lay between the germline ends. CDR3 residues: CASSWNKNIQYF. The CDR3, as DNA: TGTGCCAGCAGCTGGAACAAAAACATTCAGTACTTC.

V gene TRBV6-6 combines with J gene TRBJ1-2; a possible D gene is TRBD1 (6 bases). Germline V gene data show CDR1 as MNHNY and CDR2 as SVGAGI (reference sequence). The ends were cut back, 7 bases at V and 0 bases at J, with 18 bases in the middle. CDR3 length equals 16 residues. The CDR3 loop is CASTSDDRLANYGYTF. The CDR3 DNA sequence: TGTGCCAGCACGAGCGACGACAGGCTAGCTAACTATGGCTACACCTTC.